A selection of T cell receptor beta chains follows, all from one sample in a study of neurological immune-mediated disorders. TCRdb independently ran MiXCR on the 5' RACE reads; one entry per CDR3 protein. The table has about 60,000 distinct CDR3 sequences, over 3.5% seen once. The specimen sequenced was PBMCs. Receptors originate from a woman aged 45-65 years with multiple sclerosis. Both conserved end residues are part of each CDR3. D genes are given only for firm matches. Some rows mark clone size as missing; the rest say once, few, many or name a class of expanded clone.

>TRBJ1-2|TRBV3-1|many|-
TGTGCCAGCAGCCAAAGAGCCACAGACCTCCGGTATGGCTACACCTTC
CASSQRATDLRYGYTF
>TRBJ2-2|TRBV9|many|TRBD2
TGTGCCAGCAGCGTGGGGACTAGCGGGAGCACCGGGGAGCTGTTTTTT
CASSVGTSGSTGELFF
>TRBJ1-3|TRBV18|-|-
TGTGCCAGCTCACCGATGGGGAGTCTCTCTGGAAACACCATATATTTT
CASSPMGSLSGNTIYF
>TRBJ2-7|TRBV5-1|many|TRBD2
TGCGCCAGCAGCTTGGAAGGGTTAGCGGGAGGGAAGCAGTACTTC
CASSLEGLAGGKQYF
>TRBJ2-7|TRBV7-9|many|-
TGTGCCAGCAGCTTAGGTCGCCTCCCCGAGGGGCAGTACTTC
CASSLGRLPEGQYF
>TRBJ1-4|TRBV6-5|many|TRBD1
TGTGCCAGCAACTACAGGGGGCCGGGTGAAAAACTGTTTTTT
CASNYRGPGEKLFF
>TRBJ1-1|TRBV21-1|many|-
TGTGCCAGCAGCAATCGGTTGGGGGACACTGAAGCTTTCTTT
CASSNRLGDTEAFF
>TRBJ2-1|TRBV5-1|many|TRBD2
TGCGCCAGCAGCTTCCTAGCGGGAGGGATAAATGAGCAGTTCTTC
CASSFLAGGINEQFF
>TRBJ1-2|TRBV5-5|-|-
TGTGCCAACAGCTTGTCTACGGCCTCTATCTATGGCTACACCTTC
CANSLSTASIYGYTF
>TRBJ1-1|TRBV28|many|-
TGTGCCAGCAGTTTCACAGTGAACACTGAAGCTTTCTTT
CASSFTVNTEAFF
>TRBJ1-5|TRBV12-3/TRBV12-4|many|-
TGTGCCAGCAGTTCCATACCAGACCGTTCGAGTGCCAATCAGCCCCAGCATTTT
CASSSIPDRSSANQPQHF
>TRBJ2-7|TRBV7-2|many|TRBD1
TGTGCCAGCAGCTTATACAGGGGCAGCTCCTACGAGCAGTACTTC
CASSLYRGSSYEQYF
>TRBJ1-2|TRBV20-1|many|-
TGCAGTGCTAGGGCGGGGCAGGGGTATCAGGAAGGCTACACCTTC
CSARAGQGYQEGYTF
>TRBJ2-1|TRBV11-2|many|TRBD2
TGTGCCAGCAGCCTAGGGCGGGGGGCCTACAATGAGCAGTTCTTC
CASSLGRGAYNEQFF
>TRBJ2-7|TRBV5-1|many|-
TGCGCCAGCAGCTTCAACAGTAGGACAAATTTTGGAGTCTACGAGCAGTACTTC
CASSFNSRTNFGVYEQYF
>TRBJ2-7|TRBV5-6|many|-
TGTGCCAGCAGCTCACATGGGGGCAGCGAGCAGTACTTC
CASSSHGGSEQYF
>TRBJ1-5|TRBV6-5|-|-
TGTGCCAGCAGGGGGTCGCAGGGTAGCAATCAGCCCCAGAATTTT
CASRGSQGSNQPQNF
>TRBJ1-5|TRBV25-1|many|-
TGTGCCAGCAGTGAATATAAGGGGGATCAGCCCCAGCATTTT
CASSEYKGDQPQHF
>TRBJ1-1|TRBV12-3/TRBV12-4|many|-
TGTGCCAGCAGCATAGCAGGGAACACTGAAGCTTTCTTT
CASSIAGNTEAFF
>TRBJ2-1|TRBV11-3|few|-
TGTGCCAGCAGCCTGAATAGCGGAGAATTCAATGAGCAGTTCTTC
CASSLNSGEFNEQFF
>TRBJ1-2|TRBV7-8|-|-
TGTGCCAGCAGCTTAGCGAAGGATTACTATGGCTACACCTTC
CASSLAKDYYGYTF
>TRBJ2-7|TRBV7-9|many|TRBD1
TGTGCCAGCAGTGATTCCGGGACAGGGTCGAACGAGCAGTACTTC
CASSDSGTGSNEQYF
>TRBJ1-1|TRBV20-1|many|TRBD1
TGCAGTGCTAGCAGGGACAGGGGCCGAGGCACTGAAGCTTTCTTT
CSASRDRGRGTEAFF
>TRBJ1-5|TRBV11-3|few|-
TGTGCCAGCAGCAACGGACGGGACCAGCCCCAGAATTTT
CASSNGRDQPQNF
>TRBJ1-1|TRBV29-1|many|TRBD1
TGCAGCGCCCGACAGGGCTCGAACACTGAAGCTTTCTTT
CSARQGSNTEAFF
>TRBJ2-1|TRBV7-2|many|-
TGTGCCAGCAGCTTAGTGGGGGGGCTAGCGTCAGGGATCTACAATGAGCAGTTCTTC
CASSLVGGLASGIYNEQFF
>TRBJ1-1|TRBV24-1|-|TRBD1
TGTGCCACCAGTGACCGGGGACAGCGGGCTTTCTTT
CATSDRGQRAFF
>TRBJ1-5|TRBV15|many|-
TGTGCCACCAGCAGAGATCCCAATCAGCCCCAGCATTTT
CATSRDPNQPQHF
>TRBJ2-3|TRBV29-1|many|TRBD2
TGCAGCGTCGACGGGACTACCATACCCTATAGCACAGATACGCAGTATTTT
CSVDGTTIPYSTDTQYF
>TRBJ2-1|TRBV20-1|many|-
TGCAGTGCCAGAGACGGCAGATCGCTTGAGGGGTTCTTC
CSARDGRSLEGFF
>TRBJ2-5|TRBV12-3/TRBV12-4|many|TRBD1
TGTGCCAGCAGCCCACAGGGGTCGGGCGAGACCCAGTACTTC
CASSPQGSGETQYF
>TRBJ2-1|TRBV24-1|many|-
TGTGCCACCAGTGATCTAGCTAATGAGCAGTTCTTC
CATSDLANEQFF
>TRBJ2-1|TRBV7-9|many|-
TGTGCCAGCAGCTTAGGGGAGAATGAGCAGTTCTTC
CASSLGENEQFF
>TRBJ1-2|TRBV27|few|-
TGTGCCAGCAGTCCCGGCAGAAAGACCTATGGCTACACCTTC
CASSPGRKTYGYTF
>TRBJ2-1|TRBV28|many|-
TGTGCCAGCAGTTTAAAGTTCTGGCGGTCCTACAATGAGCAGTTCTTC
CASSLKFWRSYNEQFF
>TRBJ2-7|TRBV5-1|few|-
TGCGCCAGCAGCCTAAGGAGGGGGCATACCGACTACGAGCAGTACTTC
CASSLRRGHTDYEQYF
>TRBJ1-3|TRBV19|few|-
TGTGCCAGTGGCGCATCCTTCTCTGGAAACACCATATATTTT
CASGASFSGNTIYF
>TRBJ1-5|TRBV5-1|-|-
TGCGCCAGCAGCCCTAGCCCCCAGGGTGAGTTCCAGCCCCAGAATTTT
CASSPSPQGEFQPQNF
>TRBJ1-5|TRBV6-2/TRBV6-3|-|-
TGTGCCAGCAGTTACTCGATTGGGGGGGGCAATCAGCCCCAGCATTTT
CASSYSIGGGNQPQHF
>TRBJ2-3|TRBV7-2|many|-
TGTGCCAGCAGCTCCATACGTAGGACAGATACGCAGTATTTT
CASSSIRRTDTQYF
>TRBJ2-2|TRBV11-2|many|TRBD2
TGTGCCAGCATCGGGCTAGCGGGAGTTGTCGGGGAGCTGTTTTTT
CASIGLAGVVGELFF
>TRBJ1-5|TRBV12-3/TRBV12-4|few|-
TGTGCCAGCAGCAGTCAGGGGAACGTCCAGCATTTT
CASSSQGNVQHF
>TRBJ1-4|TRBV7-4|many|TRBD1
TGTGCCAGCAGCTTAGGGGACAGGGGGCATGAAAAACTGTTTTTT
CASSLGDRGHEKLFF
>TRBJ2-1|TRBV20-1|-|-
TGCAGTGCTAGAGTGCCGGGAGACTACAATGAGCAGTTCTTC
CSARVPGDYNEQFF
>TRBJ2-3|TRBV14|many|TRBD1
TGTGCCAGCAGAGCCGGACAGGGGGTGGCAGATACGCAGTATTTT
CASRAGQGVADTQYF
>TRBJ1-2|TRBV5-6|many|-
TGTGCCAGCAGCTCGCTAAACTATGGCTACACCTTC
CASSSLNYGYTF
>TRBJ1-5|TRBV7-9|many|-
TGTGCCAGCAGCTGGGGGCCCAGCGGCAATCAGCCCCAGCATTTT
CASSWGPSGNQPQHF
>TRBJ2-1|TRBV9|many|-
TGTGCCAGCAGCGTAGAGGCCTTCTACAATGAGCAGTTCTTC
CASSVEAFYNEQFF
>TRBJ2-7|TRBV6-6|many|-
TGTGCCAGCAGTTACGCTCCGTACGAGCAGTACTTC
CASSYAPYEQYF
>TRBJ1-4|TRBV5-1|many|TRBD1
TGCGCCAGCAGCTGGGACAGTAATGAAAAACTGTTTTTT
CASSWDSNEKLFF
>TRBJ2-1|TRBV5-1|-|TRBD1
TGCGCCAGCAGCTTGGGACAGGGCATCGATGAGCAGTTCTTC
CASSLGQGIDEQFF
>TRBJ2-1|TRBV20-1|many|TRBD2
TGCAGTGCTCCCGGGACTAGCGGGAGGAGGGGGGAGCAGTTCTTC
CSAPGTSGRRGEQFF
>TRBJ2-1|TRBV20-1|many|-
TGCAGTGCTAGAGATCAGAGGGATGAGCAGTTCTTC
CSARDQRDEQFF
>TRBJ2-7|TRBV2|many|TRBD1
TGTGCCAGCAGGAAGGACAGGGGAACCCTCTACGAGCAGTACTTC
CASRKDRGTLYEQYF
>TRBJ2-7|TRBV10-3|many|TRBD1
TGTGCCATCAGCCGGGACAGGGACCACGAGCAGTACTTC
CAISRDRDHEQYF
>TRBJ1-1|TRBV12-3/TRBV12-4|many|-
TGTGCCAGCAGCCCGGTATGGGGTTTTAACACTGAAGCTTTCTTT
CASSPVWGFNTEAFF
>TRBJ1-2|TRBV5-1|many|TRBD1
TGCGCCAGCAGCTTGGACCCAGGGGGGGAAACCTATGGCTACACCTTC
CASSLDPGGETYGYTF
>TRBJ2-3|TRBV5-1|many|TRBD1
TGCGCCAGCTTCGCCGGGGACAGGCCCAGCACAGATACGCAGTATTTT
CASFAGDRPSTDTQYF
>TRBJ2-5|TRBV7-3|few|TRBD2
TGTGCCAGCAGCCCGGGACTAGCTGGGGAGACCCAGTACTTC
CASSPGLAGETQYF
>TRBJ1-1|TRBV10-3|many|-
TGTGCCATACGGCCGGGGGATACTGAAGCTTTCTTT
CAIRPGDTEAFF